This T cell receptor (beta chain) was observed in a study of CD8 T cells in ankylosing spondylitis. The V and J ends lost 6 bases and 5 bases respectively, with 28 bases between them. The CDR3 extends over 18 amino acids. The germline V gene has CDR1 DFQATT and CDR2 SNEGSKA (reference sequence). Quantitative 5'-RACE with molecular barcodes generated TCR beta libraries. TCRdb re-called the 5' RACE reads through MiXCR, storing one row per CDR3 protein. The sample carries 250,000 to 350,000 distinct CDR3 sequences, roughly 20% recorded once. The sample holds a few counts of this clonotype. The V call is TRBV20-1, the J call TRBJ2-2, with D possibly being TRBD1 (5 bases). The TCR originated in a male donor with ankylosing spondylitis or in good health (not recorded which). The specimen was blood, either unsorted or a sorted T cell fraction (not recorded which). The CDR3 sequence is CSAEVPPVISSGTGELFF. The CDR3 nucleotides are TGCAGTGCGGAAGTTCCCCCCGTTATCTCTTCAGGGACCGGGGAGCTGTTTTTT.